This TCR beta chain comes out of a study of CD8+CD57+ T cells in acquired aplastic anemia. Study context: Mean DNA quantity obtained from sorted CD4+ and CD8+ cells was about 3.5 ug.

Genomic DNA provided the template from which TCR beta VDJ and CDR3 profiles were obtained. Each CDR3 protein is one row after TCRdb ran MiXCR on the reads. The repertoire holds about 150,000 distinct CDR3 sequences, roughly 45% seen once, with 3% to 4% in the top ten. Broader study findings: The number of CD8+ CDR3 sequences shared by patients and controls was twenty-nine. For CD8+ Simpson's diversity, patients and controls showed no significant difference.

Remarks on this clonotype: Its target is not known.

Trimming took 10 bases from V and 4 from J, leaving 13 bases between them. The germline V gene has CDR1 SNHLY and CDR2 FYNNEI. There are 12 residues in the CDR3. Patients picked for sequencing had shown CD8+CD57+ cell expansion detected by flow cytometry. All patients had severe acquired aplastic anemia. This chain uses TRBV2 with TRBJ2-5, with D unclear. The clonotype was recovered from a human donor with aplastic anemia. Source material: sorted CD4+, CD8+, or CD8+CD57+ T cells (not recorded which) from PBMCs. The CDR3 nucleotides read TGTGCCACGTTCGCGGCCCCAGAGACCCAGTACTTC. Translated: CATFAAPETQYF.